This TCR beta chain stems from a study of blood T cell repertoires in COVID-19 (dated by TCRdb to the early 2020s). About the investigation overall: Collaborator samples came from the United States, Italy and Spain and covered acute and convalescent phases of COVID-19. Where available, HLA class I and class II types were obtained from metadata supplied by the sample provider rather than from assay-based typing. The prospective study material was composed of cDNA or gDNA derived from T cells, B-cell-depleted T cells, or PBMCs. The repertoires were released in a freely available public database meant as a resource for research on the immune response to SARS-CoV-2. A de-identified subject ID, COVID-19 status, age in years and sex were almost always included in the sample metadata. Samples were obtained from the ongoing ImmuneRACE study (first 160 participants) and from about 1,300 subjects provided by 6 global collaborators. Deeply sampled blood TCRbeta repertoires from subjects exposed to, actively infected with, or recovered from COVID-19 were included in the dataset.

Study-wide findings and limitations: Clinical and demographic metadata were provided uncurated, with the amount varying by source and participant.

TCRbeta CDR3 regions were amplified from genomic DNA using the immunoSEQ Assay, a bias-controlled multiplex PCR. In the original analysis: The number of nucleated cells in each sample was estimated from the amplification of reference gene primers within the assay. To quantify the absolute abundance of each unique TCRbeta CDR3 rearrangement, sequence reads were collapsed and filtered. For each sample, productive Simpson clonality was calculated by taking the square root of Simpson's diversity index across productive rearrangements. In TCRdb, the immuneACCESS table is reduced to in-frame sequences with V and J assigned. These tables do not hold every clone; where another copy was compared, an unresolved V gene accounts for under half, and the others remain unexplained. The DNA was the basis for D and trimming; V, J and clone size are from that table. The sample profile shows about 190,000 clones; around four fifths of them were found once. The top ten clones comprise less than 3.5% of the sample.

Each collaborating institution followed its own protocols to collect whole blood in K2EDTA tubes. Collaborator samples were shipped for TCRbeta analysis as frozen whole blood, isolated PBMCs, or DNA extracted from either sample type. As for this clone: The antigen this receptor binds is unknown. There are no base qualities to consult, and no much larger clone falls within one base.

At the junction V is shortened by 6 bases and J by 1 base; bases outside the gene matches: 7. The CDR3 spans 16 residues, from the cysteine through the phenylalanine. The entry retains the CDR3 DNA only, 48 bases that are in frame from base 1. Per the germline V gene (reference sequence), LNHDA is the CDR1 and SQIVND is the CDR2. This receptor was obtained from a man between 50 and 59 years old with active or convalescent COVID-19. The sequencing input was peripheral blood. The receptor chain draws on TRBV19 and TRBJ1-5; TRBD1 lines up with 9 middle nucleotides. The DNA sequence follows: TGTGCCAGTAGAGAAACAGGGGGCCTAAGCAATCAGCCCCAGCATTTT. Translation gives CASRETGGLSNQPQHF.